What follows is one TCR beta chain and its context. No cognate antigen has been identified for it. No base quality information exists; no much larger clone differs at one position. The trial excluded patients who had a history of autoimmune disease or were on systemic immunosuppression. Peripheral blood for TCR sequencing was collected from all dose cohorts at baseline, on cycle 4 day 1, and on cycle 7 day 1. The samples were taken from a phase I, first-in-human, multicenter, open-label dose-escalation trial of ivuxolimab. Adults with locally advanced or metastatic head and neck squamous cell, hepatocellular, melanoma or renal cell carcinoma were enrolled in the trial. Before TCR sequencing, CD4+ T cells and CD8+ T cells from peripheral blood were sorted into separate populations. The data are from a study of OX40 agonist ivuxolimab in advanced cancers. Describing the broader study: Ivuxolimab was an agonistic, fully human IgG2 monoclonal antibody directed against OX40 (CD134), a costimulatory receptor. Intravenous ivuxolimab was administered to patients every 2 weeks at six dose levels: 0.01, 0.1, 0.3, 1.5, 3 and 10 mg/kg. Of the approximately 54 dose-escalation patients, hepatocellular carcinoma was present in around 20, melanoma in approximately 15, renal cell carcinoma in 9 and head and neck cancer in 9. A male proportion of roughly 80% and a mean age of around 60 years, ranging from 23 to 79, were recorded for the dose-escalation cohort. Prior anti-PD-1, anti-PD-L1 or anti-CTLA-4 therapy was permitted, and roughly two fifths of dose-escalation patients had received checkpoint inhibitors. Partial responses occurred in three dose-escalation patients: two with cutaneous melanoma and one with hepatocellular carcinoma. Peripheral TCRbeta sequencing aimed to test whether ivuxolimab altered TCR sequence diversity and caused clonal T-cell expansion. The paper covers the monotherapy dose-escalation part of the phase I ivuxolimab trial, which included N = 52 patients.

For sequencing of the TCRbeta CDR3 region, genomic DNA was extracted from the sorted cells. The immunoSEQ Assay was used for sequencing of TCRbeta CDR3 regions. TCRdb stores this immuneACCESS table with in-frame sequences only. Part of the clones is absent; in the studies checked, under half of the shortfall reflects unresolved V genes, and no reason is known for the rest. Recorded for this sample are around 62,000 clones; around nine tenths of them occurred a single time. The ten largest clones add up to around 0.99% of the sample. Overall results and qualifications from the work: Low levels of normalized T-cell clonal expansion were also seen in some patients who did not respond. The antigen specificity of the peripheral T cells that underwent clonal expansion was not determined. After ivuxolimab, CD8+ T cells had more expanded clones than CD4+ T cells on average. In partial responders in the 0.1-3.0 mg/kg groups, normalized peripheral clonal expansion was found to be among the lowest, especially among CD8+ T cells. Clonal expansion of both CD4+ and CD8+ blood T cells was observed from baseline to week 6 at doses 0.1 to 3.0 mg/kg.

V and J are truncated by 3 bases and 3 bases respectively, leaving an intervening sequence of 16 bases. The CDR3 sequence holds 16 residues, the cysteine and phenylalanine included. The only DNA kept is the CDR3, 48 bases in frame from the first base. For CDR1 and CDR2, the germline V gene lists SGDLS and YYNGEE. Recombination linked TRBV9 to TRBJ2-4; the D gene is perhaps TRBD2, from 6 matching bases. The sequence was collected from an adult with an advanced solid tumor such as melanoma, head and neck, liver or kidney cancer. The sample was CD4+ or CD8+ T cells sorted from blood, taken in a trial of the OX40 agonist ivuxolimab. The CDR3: CASSAGVGLGKNIQYF. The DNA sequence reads TGTGCCAGCAGCGCGGGGGTCGGGTTGGGCAAAAACATTCAGTACTTC.